The 25 T cell receptor beta chains given below trace back to one sample, sequenced in a study of naive and memory T cell subsets. An equimolar mix of two oligonucleotides served as the beta constant-region primer for TRBC1 and TRBC2. The ligated cDNA underwent four PCR rounds using SP2 and nested alpha and beta constant-region primers. TCRdb reanalysed the UMI-ligation and nested PCR reads using MiXCR and keeps one entry per CDR3 protein. The table includes 95,000 to 150,000 distinct CDR3 sequences, 35% to 40% detected once. The sample taken for sequencing was central memory CD4+ T cells from blood. These receptors were collected from a human donor in good health.

At least ten counts were recorded for this clonotype. V gene TRBV28 combines with J gene TRBJ1-5; weak D call: TRBD1 (5 bases). The ends were cut back, 2 bases at V and 4 bases at J, with 12 bases in the middle. The CDR3 contains 15 residues. Germline assignment: CDR1 MDHEN and CDR2 SYDVKM. The CDR3: CASSLVGARNQPQHF. The CDR3 region has the DNA TGTGCCAGCAGTTTAGTAGGGGCGAGGAATCAGCCCCAGCATTTT.

This clonotype was found a few times. V usage is TRBV7-6 and J usage is TRBJ2-2, with D perhaps matching TRBD1 (6 bases). The CDR3 loop spans 17 amino acids. Between the trimmed V and J ends, which lost 5 bases and 1 base, there was a span of 17 bases. Germline CDR1 and CDR2: SGHVS and FNYEAQ. CDR3 bases: TGTGCCAGCAGCAAAAGTGTTGGGACAAGGAACACCGGGGAGCTGTTTTTT. Protein sequence: CASSKSVGTRNTGELFF.

V usage is TRBV12-3 or TRBV12-4 and J usage is TRBJ1-4, with D hard to call. The CDR3 is 11 amino acids. The ends were cut back, 5 bases at V and 13 bases at J, with 11 bases in the middle. This CDR3 reads CASSPGSRLFF. Written as DNA, the CDR3 is TGTGCCAGCAGTCCGGGGTCGCGACTGTTTTTT.

The rearrangement joins TRBV20-1 to TRBJ2-1; TRBD2 matches at 9 bases. This CDR3 has 18 residues. Germline values: CDR1 DFQATT, CDR2 SNEGSKA (reference sequence). J was trimmed by 5 bases and V by 0 bases; bases with no gene match: 14. The CDR3 nucleotides read TGCAGTGCTAGAGATGCGGGGACTAGCTACGGAGACCACAATGAGCAGTTCTTC. It translates to CSARDAGTSYGDHNEQFF.

This chain connects TRBV28 to TRBJ1-6, with 7 bases fitting TRBD1. Trimming at V came to 3 bases and at J to 7 bases, leaving 9 bases not matched to a gene. The CDR3 loop spans 16 amino acids. Germline V gives CDR1 MDHEN, CDR2 SYDVKM. The CDR3 loop is CASSFHPPGQNSPLHF. The CDR3 DNA reads as TGTGCCAGCAGTTTCCACCCTCCGGGACAGAATTCACCCCTCCACTTT.

The chain has TRBV20-1 and TRBJ2-3; no definite D call. Looked up from germline, CDR1 is DFQATT and CDR2 is SNEGSKA (reference sequence). The V gene lost 3 bases and the J gene lost 2 bases, with 6 bases spanning the gap. CDR3 length: 12 amino acids. CDR3 in DNA: TGCAGTGCTAGGCCCAACACAGATACGCAGTATTTT. Protein product: CSARPNTDTQYF.

This clonotype has more than one count but fewer than ten. The gene calls are TRBV7-2 and TRBJ2-2, with TRBD2 identical over 13 bases. The CDR3 spans 17 residues. Germline CDR1 is SGHTA and CDR2 is FQGNSA. The V and J ends lost 5 bases and 6 bases, in that order; junction bases with no gene match: 9. The CDR3: CASSTGLAGLWAGELFF. As DNA, the CDR3 is TGTGCCAGCAGCACGGGACTAGCGGGATTATGGGCCGGGGAGCTGTTTTTT.

The rearrangement joins TRBV23-1 to TRBJ2-1, with 9 bases identical to TRBD2. TRBV23-1 has ORF status, its function being uncertain. Trimming at V came to 4 bases and at J to 2 bases, leaving 12 bases not matched to a gene. This CDR3 contains 18 residues. CDR3 sequence (DNA): TGCGCCAGCAGTCCCCGCCGTCATAGCGGGAGACCCTACAATGAGCAGTTCTTC. Its protein product is CASSPRRHSGRPYNEQFF.

This clonotype came up many times. The genes are TRBV29-1 and TRBJ2-3; 9 bases are a match to TRBD2. CDR3 size: 13 residues. Trimming removed 5 bases from V and 2 bases from J; junction bases left unmatched: 2. Germline V gene sequence: CDR1 SQVTM, CDR2 ANQGSEA. The CDR3 loop is CSVSGRNTDTQYF. The CDR3 DNA reads as TGCAGCGTTAGCGGGAGGAACACAGATACGCAGTATTTT.

This clonotype was seen a handful of times. The chain links TRBV20-1 to TRBJ2-1; 12 nucleotides align to TRBD2. Per germline, CDR1 DFQATT and CDR2 SNEGSKA (reference sequence). The CDR3 is 14 amino acids. With 4 bases clipped from V and 10 bases from J, the junction kept 8 bases outside the gene matches. The CDR3 reads CSAKGLAGLWEQFF. The DNA for the CDR3 is TGCAGTGCTAAGGGACTAGCGGGCCTCTGGGAGCAGTTCTTC.

The genes are TRBV6-5 and TRBJ2-2; TRBD2 might be the D (5 bases). The V end was cut by 0 bases, the J end by 4 bases, with 12 bases between. The length of the CDR3 is 16 residues. Germline V lookup: CDR1 MNHEY, CDR2 SVGAGI. The CDR3 protein is CASSYSRRGRTGELFF. As DNA, the CDR3 is TGTGCCAGCAGTTACTCGCGGAGAGGGCGCACCGGGGAGCTGTTTTTT.

This clonotype was found a few times. The CDR3 spells CSASHSSGNTIYF. CDR3 bases: TGCAGTGCTAGCCACAGCTCTGGAAACACCATATATTTT. The chain has TRBV20-1 and TRBJ1-3; no clear D gene. V was clipped by 3 bases and J by 0 bases, with 6 bases between them. This CDR3 region has 13 residues. The germline gives CDR1 DFQATT, CDR2 SNEGSKA (reference sequence).

This clonotype showed up just a few times. The rearrangement links TRBV2 to TRBJ2-3, with 12 bases lining up with TRBD2. The V segment lost 7 bases and the J segment 4 bases; nucleotides outside the gene matches: 9. The V gene's germline CDR1 is SNHLY and CDR2 FYNNEI. The CDR3 spans 16 residues. The CDR3 nucleotides read TGTGCCAGCACCTCAGAGGGACTAGCGGGTGCAGATACGCAGTATTTT. Protein: CASTSEGLAGADTQYF. Supplemented by reference TRBV2 and TRBJ2-3, the full variable domain reads EPEVTQTPSHQVTQMGQEVILRCVPISNHLYFYWYRQILGQKVEFLVSFYNNEISEKSEIFDDQFSVERPDGSNFTLKIRSTKLEDSAMYFCASTSEGLAGADTQYFGPGTRLTVL.

The J gene is TRBJ1-2, the V gene TRBV27, with D hard to call. V was clipped by 2 bases and J by 10 bases, with 11 bases between them. Germline CDR1 is MNHEY and CDR2 is SMNVEV (reference sequence). This CDR3 spans 12 amino acids. DNA of the CDR3: TGTGCCAGCAGTTTAAAGGGTTTCGACTACACCTTC. Amino acids: CASSLKGFDYTF.

In this sample, this clonotype turned up a few times. The chain links TRBV6-5 to TRBJ1-4; 8 nucleotides align to TRBD1. Germline trimming cut 5 bases from V and 0 bases from J; bases unmatched to any gene: 8. Germline V gene data show CDR1 as MNHEY and CDR2 as SVGAGI. The CDR3 length is 17 residues. CDR3 in DNA: TGTGCCAGCAGTCCCCGACAGGGGTTAGCAACTAATGAAAAACTGTTTTTT. This gives the protein CASSPRQGLATNEKLFF.

This clonotype was counted ten times or more. The rearrangement uses TRBV6-6 and TRBJ2-7; D is uncertain. Trimming took 0 bases from V and 12 from J, leaving 21 bases between them. The CDR3 covers 15 residues. Germline CDR1 reads MNHNY; CDR2 reads SVGAGI (reference sequence). The CDR3 region is CASSYSKSGDWSPYF. The CDR3 DNA is TGTGCCAGCAGTTACTCGAAATCGGGTGACTGGTCGCCGTACTTC.

This chain uses TRBV7-8 with TRBJ2-5, with D perhaps TRBD2 (5 bases). Trimming removed 3 bases from V and 1 base from J, with 12 bases in between. This CDR3 has 15 amino acids. Germline assignment: CDR1 SGHVS and CDR2 FQNEAQ. The CDR3 reads CASSFQTRTQETQYF. Written as DNA, the CDR3 is TGTGCCAGCAGCTTCCAAACTAGGACCCAAGAGACCCAGTACTTC. Drawing the rest from reference TRBV7-8 and TRBJ2-5, the complete variable domain is GAGVSQSPRYKVAKRGQDVALRCDPISGHVSLFWYQQALGQGPEFLTYFQNEAQLDKSGLPSDRFFAERPEGSVSTLKIQRTQQEDSAVYLCASSFQTRTQETQYFGPGTRLLVL.

This clonotype was observed a few times. This chain joins TRBV28 and TRBJ1-5; D is uncertain. The CDR3 runs 17 residues. CDR1 is MDHEN, CDR2 SYDVKM, per germline. Deletions cut 2 bases from V and 3 bases from J, with 17 bases between. CDR3 coding DNA: TGTGCCAGCAGTTTACTCTCCACCCTAAGAGACAATCAGCCCCAGCATTTT. Its protein is CASSLLSTLRDNQPQHF.

The chain carries TRBV5-6 and TRBJ2-2, with D possibly matching TRBD2 (6 bases). V lost 5 bases to trimming and J lost 1 base, with 12 bases between them. The CDR3 has 15 amino acids. The V gene's germline CDR1 is SGHDT and CDR2 YYEEEE. CDR3 sequence: CASRSLGGNTGELFF. CDR3 nucleotide sequence: TGTGCCAGCAGGTCCTTGGGGGGGAACACCGGGGAGCTGTTTTTT.

V usage is TRBV6-2 or TRBV6-3 and J usage is TRBJ1-1; D call uncertain. Germline V lookup: CDR1 MNHEY, CDR2 SVGEGT. The V end lost 4 bases, the J end lost 1 base, and 10 bases lay between the germline ends. CDR3 length equals 14 residues. The CDR3 nucleotides are TGTGCCAGCAGTTTACACCGCGGGAACACTGAAGCTTTCTTT. It codes for CASSLHRGNTEAFF.

The chain recombines TRBV18 with TRBJ2-1; D gene ambiguous. CDR3 length: 15 amino acids. The V end was cut by 3 bases, the J end by 1 base, with 10 bases between. Per germline, CDR1 KGHSH and CDR2 LQKENI. The CDR3 DNA sequence: TGTGCCAGCTCACCGGACCTGGTTTCCTACAATGAGCAGTTCTTC. Translated, it gives CASSPDLVSYNEQFF.

V is TRBV6-5 and J is TRBJ2-1; tentative D call: TRBD2 (5 bases). The CDR3 contains 13 residues. The ends were cut back, 8 bases at V and 2 bases at J, with 10 bases in the middle. Germline V CDR1 and CDR2: MNHEY, SVGAGI. The CDR3 region has the DNA TGTGCCAGCTCTAAGCGGACCTACAATGAGCAGTTCTTC. As protein: CASSKRTYNEQFF.

The chain combines TRBV28 with TRBJ2-7, with TRBD1 matching over 7 bases. V gave up 7 bases and J gave up 0 bases; unmatched junction bases: 9. This CDR3 spans 15 amino acids. CDR1 and CDR2 from the germline V gene are MDHEN and SYDVKM. CDR3 DNA sequence: TGTGCCAGCAAAACACAGGGGTTGAACTCCTACGAGCAGTACTTC. Translated, it gives CASKTQGLNSYEQYF. Filled out from reference TRBV28 and TRBJ2-7, the complete variable domain reads DVKVTQSSRYLVKRTGEKVFLECVQDMDHENMFWYRQDPGLGLRLIYFSYDVKMKEKGDIPEGYSVSREKKERFSLILESASTNQTSMYLCASKTQGLNSYEQYFGPGTRLTVT.

The gene calls are TRBV20-1 and TRBJ2-2; 9 bases fit TRBD1. Losses at the gene ends were 0 bases for V and 5 bases for J; bases not matched to a gene: 4. Germline loops: CDR1 DFQATT, CDR2 SNEGSKA (reference sequence). This CDR3 is 15 amino acids long. DNA of the CDR3: TGCAGTGCTAGAGAGAACAGGGGGCGAACCGGGGAGCTGTTTTTT. The encoded protein is CSARENRGRTGELFF.

This clonotype has a handful of counts. The chain couples TRBV7-3 to TRBJ2-3; no clear D gene. CDR1 is SGHTA, CDR2 FQGTGA, per germline. V lost 4 bases to trimming and J lost 2 bases, with 10 bases between them. The CDR3 spans 14 residues. The CDR3 DNA sequence: TGTGCCAGCAGCTCCCCCGGTATCACAGATACGCAGTATTTT. This encodes CASSSPGITDTQYF.